The clone carrying this TCR beta chain has only a few counts. This entry is derived from a study of blood T cell repertoires in COVID-19. The CDR3 length is 16 residues. Germline CDR1 and CDR2: SGHNT and YYREEE (reference sequence). The V end was cut by 0 bases, the J end by 4 bases, with 13 bases between. Clones were sequenced by immunoSEQ multiplex PCR, and TCRdb holds only the in-frame ones, with some missing. This table has 25,000 to 40,000 clones, around 90% appearing once. This receptor was taken from a man aged 65 to 79 with active COVID-19. Source material: peripheral blood. The chain links TRBV5-4 to TRBJ2-2; a possible D gene is TRBD1 (6 bases). The CDR3 sequence is CASSLVGQGRTGELFF. The CDR3 region has the DNA TGTGCCAGCAGCTTGGTGGGGCAGGGGCGCACCGGGGAGCTGTTTTTT.